This record concerns one TCR beta chain sequence. These data originate in a study of T cell changes during pregnancy in multiple sclerosis. Clones were sequenced by immunoSEQ multiplex PCR, and TCRdb holds only the in-frame ones, with some missing. This sample has 90,000 or so clones, with 80% to 95% found just once. From germline, CDR1 is SGHTA and CDR2 FQGTGA. Trimming took 1 base from V and 5 from J, leaving 24 bases between them. CDR3 length equals 19 residues. This TCR was sampled from a female donor with multiple sclerosis, enrolled in a pregnancy study. The rearrangement joins TRBV7-3 to TRBJ2-1, with D possibly TRBD2 on 6 matching bases. The sequences come from peripheral blood, collected before pregnancy. CDR3 DNA: TGTGCCAGCAGCTTAAGCTTGGGCCTGCTGAGAGGAGGGAACAATGAGCAGTTCTTC. This encodes CASSLSLGLLRGGNNEQFF.